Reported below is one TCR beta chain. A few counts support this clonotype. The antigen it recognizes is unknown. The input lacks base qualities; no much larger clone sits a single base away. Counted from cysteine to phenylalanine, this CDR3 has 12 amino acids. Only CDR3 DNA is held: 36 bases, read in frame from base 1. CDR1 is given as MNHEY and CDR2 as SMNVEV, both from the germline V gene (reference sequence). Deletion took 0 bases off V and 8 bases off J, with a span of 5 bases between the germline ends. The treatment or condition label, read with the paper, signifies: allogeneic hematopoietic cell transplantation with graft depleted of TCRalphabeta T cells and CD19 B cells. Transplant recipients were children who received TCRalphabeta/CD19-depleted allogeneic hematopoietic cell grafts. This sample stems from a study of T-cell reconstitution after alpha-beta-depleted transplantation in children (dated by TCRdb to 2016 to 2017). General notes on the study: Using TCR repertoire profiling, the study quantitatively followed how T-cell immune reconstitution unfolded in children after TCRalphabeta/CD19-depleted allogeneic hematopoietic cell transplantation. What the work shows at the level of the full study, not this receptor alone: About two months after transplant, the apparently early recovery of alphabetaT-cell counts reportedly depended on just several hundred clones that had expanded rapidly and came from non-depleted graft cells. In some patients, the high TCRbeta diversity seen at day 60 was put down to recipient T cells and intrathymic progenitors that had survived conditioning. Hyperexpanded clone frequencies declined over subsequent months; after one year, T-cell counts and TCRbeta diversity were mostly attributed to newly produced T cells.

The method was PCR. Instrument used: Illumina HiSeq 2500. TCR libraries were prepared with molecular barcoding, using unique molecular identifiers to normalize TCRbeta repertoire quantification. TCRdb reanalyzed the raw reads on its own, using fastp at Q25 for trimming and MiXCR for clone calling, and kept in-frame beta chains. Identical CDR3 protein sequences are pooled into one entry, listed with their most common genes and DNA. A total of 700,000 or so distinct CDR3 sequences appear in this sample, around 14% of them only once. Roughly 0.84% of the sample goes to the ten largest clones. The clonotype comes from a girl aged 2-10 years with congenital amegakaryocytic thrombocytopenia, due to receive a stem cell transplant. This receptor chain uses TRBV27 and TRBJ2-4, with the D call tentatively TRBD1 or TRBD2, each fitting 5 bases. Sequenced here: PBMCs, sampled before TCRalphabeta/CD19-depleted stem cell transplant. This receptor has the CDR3 CASSLSGDIQYF. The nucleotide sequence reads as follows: TGTGCCAGCAGTTTATCGGGGGACATTCAGTACTTC.